A single sample gave rise to the 15 T cell receptor beta chains below, sequenced in a study of blood T cell repertoires in COVID-19. Produced via immunoSEQ multiplex PCR; TCRdb's table is partial and in-frame only. The table includes 130,000 to 150,000 clones, about 84% detected once. The sequenced sample consisted of peripheral blood. The receptors shown here come from a man aged 55 to 70 with active or convalescent COVID-19.

The chain recombines TRBV5-1 with TRBJ2-3; 10 positions agree with TRBD1. The V segment lost 2 bases and the J segment 5 bases; nucleotides outside the gene matches: 8. The germline CDR1 and CDR2 sequences are SGHRS and YFSETQ. The CDR3 contains 16 residues. The CDR3 sequence is CASSFHRDRGRDTQYF. The DNA for the CDR3 is TGCGCCAGCAGCTTCCACCGGGACAGGGGAAGAGATACGCAGTATTTT. Combining the CDR3 with reference TRBV5-1 and TRBJ2-3 gives the whole variable domain KAGVTQTPRYLIKTRGQQVTLSCSPISGHRSVSWYQQTPGQGLQFLFEYFSETQRNKGNFPGRFSGRQFSNSRSEMNVSTLELGDSALYLCASSFHRDRGRDTQYFGPGTRLTVL.

This chain connects TRBV19 to TRBJ1-3; TRBD1 agrees at 8 bases. CDR1 is LNHDA and CDR2 is SQIVND in the germline V gene (reference sequence). The CDR3 totals 15 residues. V lost 5 bases, J lost 4 bases, and 7 bases stayed unmatched. DNA for the CDR3: TGTGCCAGTAGTCCCAGGGGGCCCCTCGGAAACACCATATATTTT. Encoded protein: CASSPRGPLGNTIYF.

The chain joins TRBV6-5 to TRBJ1-6; D is perhaps TRBD1 (6 bases). From germline, CDR1 is MNHEY and CDR2 SVGAGI. This CDR3 has 13 residues. The ends were cut back, 10 bases at V and 3 bases at J, with 10 bases in the middle. The CDR3 sequence is CATHRDYNSPLHF. The DNA for the CDR3 is TGTGCCACCCACAGGGACTATAATTCACCCCTCCACTTT.

V gene TRBV10-3 combines with J gene TRBJ1-4, with D perhaps matching TRBD1 (6 bases). CDR1 is ENHRY, CDR2 SYGVKD, per germline. The CDR3 is made up of 16 amino acids. Trimming removed 5 bases from V and 8 bases from J, with 21 bases in between. Written as DNA, the CDR3 is TGTGCCATCAGTCCCTGGGGGGGCCAGGGGAAAGAAAAACTGTTTTTT. Its protein product is CAISPWGGQGKEKLFF.

The chain links TRBV2 to TRBJ2-1; a weak D match, TRBD2 (5 bases). The length of the CDR3 is 16 residues. Germline loops: CDR1 SNHLY, CDR2 FYNNEI. The V end was cut by 1 base, the J end by 2 bases, with 12 bases between. The CDR3, as DNA: TGTGCCAGCAGTGAAGGGTACCCGGGAACCTACAATGAGCAGTTCTTC. Translation gives CASSEGYPGTYNEQFF.

This clone was detected only once. The V call is TRBV29-1, the J call TRBJ2-4; D possibly corresponds to TRBD1 (6 bases). Trimming shortened V by 0 bases and J by 2 bases, and 14 bases separated the two germline ends. The germline CDR1 and CDR2 sequences are SQVTM and ANQGSEA. The CDR3 runs to 16 residues. CDR3: CSVEDGGRKTKNIQYF. The DNA of the CDR3 is TGCAGCGTTGAAGATGGGGGCAGGAAAACCAAAAACATTCAGTACTTC.

The rearrangement uses TRBV24-1 and TRBJ2-1; 8 nucleotides agree with TRBD2. Trimming took 3 bases from V and 8 from J; bases not matched to a gene: 14. The CDR3 spans 17 residues. Germline CDR1 KGHDR, CDR2 SFDVKD. The CDR3 loop is CATSDPRARVREDEQFF. CDR3 bases: TGTGCCACCAGTGATCCCCGTGCCCGGGTGCGGGAGGATGAGCAGTTCTTC.

This chain joins TRBV5-1 and TRBJ1-3; D remains unclear. The V gene lost 4 bases and the J gene lost 0 bases, with 20 bases spanning the gap. The CDR3 is 18 residues long. Germline loops: CDR1 SGHRS, CDR2 YFSETQ. The CDR3 bases are TGCGCCAGCAGCCGCACCCCCTCGACACTTAGCTCTGGAAACACCATATATTTT. Amino acid sequence: CASSRTPSTLSSGNTIYF.

The CDR3 sequence is CASSPQGSNYGYTF. The CDR3 bases are TGTGCCAGCTCCCCCCAGGGGAGTAACTATGGCTACACCTTC. The chain uses TRBV18 and TRBJ1-2; D is possibly TRBD1 (6 bases). The germline gives CDR1 KGHSH, CDR2 LQKENI. V was pared by 6 bases and J by 1 base, with 12 bases between. The length of the CDR3 is 14 residues.

J is TRBJ1-5 and V is TRBV11-1; D may be TRBD1 (5 bases). Germline CDR1 is SGHAT and CDR2 is FQDESV (reference sequence). The CDR3 has 13 amino acids. The germline V and J ends were trimmed by 1 base and 4 bases, with 5 bases remaining between them. The CDR3 DNA is TGTGCCAGCAGCTTAGGGACAAATCAGCCCCAGCATTTT. It encodes CASSLGTNQPQHF.

This clone was recorded a few times. CDR3 sequence (DNA): TGTGCCAGCACCGCCCTGCGGGGTGGCGGCTACACCTTC. The encoded protein is CASTALRGGGYTF. The J gene is TRBJ1-2, the V gene TRBV11-2; D unclear. Looked up from germline, CDR1 is SGHAT and CDR2 is FQNNGV. This CDR3 region has 13 residues. Deletions cut 7 bases from V and 8 bases from J, with 17 bases between.

V and J are TRBV10-1 and TRBJ2-3, with D possibly TRBD2 on 5 matching bases. Germline assignment: CDR1 WNHNN and CDR2 SYGVQD (reference sequence). The CDR3 loop spans 16 amino acids. The V end was cut by 7 bases, the J end by 0 bases, with 17 bases between. CDR3 sequence (DNA): TGCGCCAGCACCGCCCACTGGCGGGTAAGCACAGATACGCAGTATTTT. This sequence encodes CASTAHWRVSTDTQYF.

This clone appeared once. The sample contains more than one DNA sequence encoding this CDR3. The chain couples TRBV7-2 to TRBJ2-7; 10 positions agree with TRBD2. This CDR3 comprises 17 residues. From germline, CDR1 is SGHTA and CDR2 FQGNSA. V gave up 1 base and J gave up 0 bases; unmatched junction bases: 6. Here the CDR3 DNA reads TGTGCCAGCAGCTTAGTAGCTAGCGGGAGCTCCTCCTACGAGCAGTACTTC. Its translation is CASSLVASGSSSYEQYF.

This rearrangement joins TRBV4-2 to TRBJ1-2; 9 bases agree with TRBD1. The CDR3 spans 13 residues. In germline, CDR1 is LGHNA, CDR2 YNFKEQ. With V trimmed by 5 bases and J by 6 bases, 4 bases remained unmatched. The CDR3: CASSTRTGDGYTF. DNA of the CDR3: TGTGCCAGCAGCACCCGGACAGGGGATGGCTACACCTTC.

V usage is TRBV2 and J usage is TRBJ2-5; the D is unclear. The CDR3 loop spans 12 amino acids. V was cut by 2 bases and J by 5 bases, with 6 bases left in between. The germline V gene encodes CDR1 SNHLY and CDR2 FYNNEI. CDR3 DNA: TGTGCCAGCAGTGAATTGCGGGAGACCCAGTACTTC. Translation gives CASSELRETQYF. Together with reference TRBV2 and TRBJ2-5, the CDR3 gives the full variable domain: EPEVTQTPSHQVTQMGQEVILRCVPISNHLYFYWYRQILGQKVEFLVSFYNNEISEKSEIFDDQFSVERPDGSNFTLKIRSTKLEDSAMYFCASSELRETQYFGPGTRLLVL.